One sample yielded the 19 T cell receptor beta chains listed below, sequenced in a study of vaccination and CD4 T cells after COVID-19. Their recognized antigens are unknown. Treatment denoted: roughly nine-day PBMC culture with coronavirus spike peptide pools or control peptides (ViraFEST assay). Ahead of the COVID-19 pandemic (2011-2018), the CD4+ T cells of the unexposed donor were collected. Sequencing of DNA taken from cultured CD4+ T cells relied on the Oncomine TCR Beta short-read assay. Extraction of genomic DNA was performed on cultured CD4+ T cells. TCRdb used MiXCR to reprocess the PCR reads, holding one entry per CDR3 protein. The sample includes some 10,000 distinct CDR3 sequences, 44% of them seen just once. The specimen was CD4+ T cells from blood, cultured in vitro. The receptors originated from a human donor in good health.

This clonotype was observed a few times. The CDR3 sequence: CSAQTRLDGKTQYF. CDR3 in DNA: TGCAGTGCGCAAACCCGGTTGGACGGGAAGACCCAGTACTTC. The chain combines TRBV20-1 with TRBJ2-5, with TRBD2 as a possible D gene (5 bases). Trimming took 6 bases from V and 6 from J, leaving 20 bases between them. The CDR3 is 14 amino acids. CDR1 is DFQATT and CDR2 is SNEGSKA in the germline V gene (reference sequence).

This clonotype occurred a few times. The chain carries TRBV20-1 and TRBJ2-2, with D perhaps matching TRBD2 (6 bases). This CDR3 is built from 16 residues. Looked up from germline, CDR1 is DFQATT and CDR2 is SNEGSKA (reference sequence). Deletions cut 2 bases from V and 0 bases from J, with 13 bases between. In DNA form, the CDR3 reads TGCAGTGCTAGACCAACGGGACTGACGAACACCGGGGAGCTGTTTTTT. This translates into CSARPTGLTNTGELFF.

The genes are TRBV5-4 and TRBJ2-5, with 13 positions matching TRBD2. Trimming removed 0 bases from V and 5 bases from J; junction bases left unmatched: 4. This CDR3 is 16 amino acids long. CDR1 and CDR2 from the germline V gene are SGHNT and YYREEE (reference sequence). CDR3 in amino acids: CASSLGGLAGWETQYF. CDR3 coding DNA: TGTGCCAGCAGCTTGGGGGGACTAGCGGGATGGGAGACCCAGTACTTC. Variable domain in full (rest from reference TRBV5-4 and TRBJ2-5): ETGVTQSPTHLIKTRGQQVTLRCSSQSGHNTVSWYQQALGQGPQFIFQYYREEENGRGNFPPRFSGLQFPNYSSELNVNALELDDSALYLCASSLGGLAGWETQYFGPGTRLLVL.

This clonotype turned up a few times. This chain joins TRBV20-1 and TRBJ2-7; TRBD1 agrees at 9 bases. The CDR3 covers 14 residues. CDR1 DFQATT and CDR2 SNEGSKA come from the germline V gene (reference sequence). J was trimmed by 6 bases and V by 3 bases; bases with no gene match: 9. The DNA of the CDR3 is TGCAGTGCTAGCGTACCGGGACAGGGATCCGAGCAGTACTTC. It encodes CSASVPGQGSEQYF.

This clonotype has only a few counts. The chain joins TRBV21-1 to TRBJ2-5. TRBV21-1 is marked as a pseudogene. The CDR3 spans 13 residues. In DNA form, the CDR3 reads TGTGCCAGCAGCAAAGGGGTCGGGGAGACCCAGTACTTC. Residues: CASSKGVGETQYF.

The chain is built from TRBV18 and TRBJ2-3, with 8 positions matching TRBD1. V was pared by 5 bases and J by 9 bases, with 16 bases of the junction left unmatched. Germline CDR1 reads KGHSH; CDR2 reads LQKENI. The CDR3 loop spans 16 amino acids. CDR3 nucleotide sequence: TGTGCCAGCTCAGAGGGCCCCGGACAGGGTTCTCAAACGCAGTATTTT. As protein: CASSEGPGQGSQTQYF.

The rearrangement links TRBV30 to TRBJ2-5, with D perhaps matching TRBD2 (6 bases). The germline gives CDR1 GTSNPN, CDR2 SVGIG (reference sequence). The CDR3 extends over 14 amino acids. The CDR3: CTSHGSRAAETQYF. The CDR3 nucleotides are TGTACCAGCCACGGGAGTCGAGCAGCAGAGACCCAGTACTTC.

DNA for the CDR3: TGTGCCAGCAGGTCGGGACAGGGGGCCCTGGGGGGCCATTCACCCCTCCACTTT. Its protein product is CASRSGQGALGGHSPLHF. The chain carries TRBV28 and TRBJ1-6; 12 positions agree with TRBD1. CDR3 length equals 18 residues. V lost 6 bases to trimming and J lost 8 bases; unmatched junction nucleotides: 14. Germline values: CDR1 MDHEN, CDR2 SYDVKM.

The chain uses TRBV7-2 and TRBJ2-5, with TRBD2 matching over 7 bases. CDR3 length equals 15 residues. Germline CDR1 reads SGHTA; CDR2 reads FQGNSA. J lost 5 bases, V lost 5 bases, and 11 bases had no gene match. CDR3: CASSPRGGSGETQYF. The CDR3 region has the DNA TGTGCCAGCAGCCCTAGGGGCGGGAGTGGGGAGACCCAGTACTTC. Combining the CDR3 with reference TRBV7-2 and TRBJ2-5 gives the whole variable domain GAGVSQSPSNKVTEKGKDVELRCDPISGHTALYWYRQSLGQGLEFLIYFQGNSAPDKSGLPSDRFSAERTGGSVSTLTIQRTQQEDSAVYLCASSPRGGSGETQYFGPGTRLLVL.

This sequence joins TRBV7-2 and TRBJ1-5; tentatively, D is TRBD1 (6 bases). CDR3 length: 13 residues. V lost 5 bases and J lost 2, with 7 bases in between. CDR1 and CDR2 from the germline V gene are SGHTA and FQGNSA. The CDR3 bases are TGTGCCAGCAGCAGGGGGGGCAATCAGCCCCAGCATTTT. This translates into CASSRGGNQPQHF.

This sequence joins TRBV6-4 and TRBJ2-2; 8 nucleotides agree with TRBD1. The CDR3 loop spans 15 amino acids. Trimming took 6 bases from V and 4 from J; bases not matched to a gene: 7. Germline CDR1 MRHNA, CDR2 SNTAGT. The CDR3 reads CASSIEGQGTGELFF. In DNA, the CDR3 is TGTGCCAGCAGCATTGAAGGACAGGGCACCGGGGAGCTGTTTTTT.

This clonotype appeared a few times. The chain couples TRBV20-1 to TRBJ1-2; possibly TRBD1 for D (5 bases). The V gene's germline CDR1 is DFQATT and CDR2 SNEGSKA (reference sequence). The CDR3 has 11 residues. The V gene lost 5 bases and the J gene lost 7 bases, with 11 bases spanning the gap. In DNA, the CDR3 is TGCAGTGCTCCAGGGTTCGGTGGCTACACCTTC. As protein: CSAPGFGGYTF.

This clonotype was recorded once. V and J are TRBV15 and TRBJ2-5, with D unclear. The V gene's germline CDR1 is LNHNV and CDR2 YYDKDF (reference sequence). The length of the CDR3 is 13 residues. V lost 3 bases, J lost 4 bases, and 9 bases lay in between. The CDR3 coding sequence is TGTGCCACCAGCAGGTCCGGGCCAGAGACCCAGTACTTC. Translating gives CATSRSGPETQYF.

The chain employs TRBV7-2 and TRBJ1-2; unclear D gene. The CDR3 loop spans 12 amino acids. The germline CDR1 and CDR2 sequences are SGHTA and FQGNSA. Trimming removed 2 bases at V and 4 bases at J, with 5 bases between. Here the CDR3 DNA reads TGTGCCAGCAGCTTAAGTACCTATGGCTACACCTTC. Translation: CASSLSTYGYTF.

This clonotype has only one observation. This chain connects TRBV2 to TRBJ2-7, with 7 positions matching TRBD2. V shed 8 bases and J 4 bases; nucleotides not matched to a gene: 11. The CDR3 consists of 14 residues. Germline V CDR1 and CDR2: SNHLY, FYNNEI. The CDR3, as DNA: TGTGCCAGCTCCCCCCCCGCGGGAGTGTACGAGCAGTACTTC. Protein product: CASSPPAGVYEQYF.

The CDR3 bases are TGTGCCAGTAGGACAGGCAGCACCGCTGAAGCTTTCTTT. The encoded protein is CASRTGSTAEAFF. The chain combines TRBV19 with TRBJ1-1; tentatively, D is TRBD1 (6 bases). Trimming pared 6 bases from V and 6 bases from J, leaving 14 bases between. The germline V gene encodes CDR1 LNHDA and CDR2 SQIVND (reference sequence). The CDR3 is made up of 13 amino acids.

This clonotype has a handful of counts. This chain uses TRBV20-1 with TRBJ1-5; D ambiguous. CDR1 and CDR2 (germline): DFQATT, SNEGSKA (reference sequence). V was trimmed by 3 bases and J by 6 bases, leaving 12 bases between them. The length of the CDR3 is 13 residues. CDR3 coding DNA: TGCAGTGCTAGGGGAGACCCGACTCAGCCCCAGCATTTT. Translation gives CSARGDPTQPQHF.

The chain has TRBV27 and TRBJ1-5; D remains unclear. Trimming shortened V by 2 bases and J by 7 bases, and 9 bases separated the two germline ends. There are 13 residues in the CDR3. Germline V gives CDR1 MNHEY, CDR2 SMNVEV (reference sequence). The CDR3 reads CASSLRVRQPQHF. The CDR3, as DNA: TGTGCCAGCAGTTTAAGGGTCCGGCAGCCCCAGCATTTT.

CDR3 in amino acids: CASSSGGLAGVYEQYF. CDR3 sequence (DNA): TGTGCCAGCAGCTCGGGAGGACTAGCCGGTGTCTACGAGCAGTACTTC. The V gene is TRBV11-2, the J gene TRBJ2-7, with 8 positions matching TRBD2. The germline CDR1 and CDR2 sequences are SGHAT and FQNNGV. The CDR3 has 16 residues. V was clipped by 4 bases and J by 3 bases; unmatched bases: 11.